A selection of T cell receptor beta chains follows, all from one sample in a study of blood T cell repertoires in COVID-19. Generated by immunoSEQ multiplex PCR, the TCRdb table keeps only in-frame clones and is missing some. The sample yields fewer than 300,000 clones, approximately 86% seen once. The specimen was peripheral blood. The receptors originated from a woman aged 25 to 39 with acute or convalescent COVID-19. CDR3s include the opening cysteine and the closing phenylalanine or tryptophan. The D gene is left open where the match is weak. Size is omitted from some rows. Given values are once, few, many or a class for expanded clones.

CDR3aa	CDR3nt	v_gene	d_gene	abundance	j_gene
CASSLVTGVLTYEQYF	TGTGCCAGCAGTTTAGTGACAGGGGTGCTCACCTACGAGCAGTACTTC	TRBV27	TRBD1	-	TRBJ2-7
CASSLEGTGLYEQYF	TGTGCCAGCAGCTTAGAGGGGACAGGACTCTACGAGCAGTACTTC	TRBV7-8	TRBD1	-	TRBJ2-7
CASSQDRGRFTGELFF	TGTGCCAGCAGTCAAGACAGGGGGAGGTTCACCGGGGAGCTGTTTTTT	TRBV7-8	TRBD1	-	TRBJ2-2
CASSLQGGSTNQPQHF	TGTGCCAGCAGTTTGCAGGGTGGCTCTACCAATCAGCCCCAGCATTTT	TRBV27	-	-	TRBJ1-5
CASSKAGAAFYEQYF	TGTGCCAGCAGTAAGGCAGGGGCAGCCTTCTACGAGCAGTACTTC	TRBV6-2/TRBV6-3	-	-	TRBJ2-7
CASSLSRALTDTQYF	TGCGCCAGCAGCTTGTCCAGGGCCCTCACAGATACGCAGTATTTT	TRBV5-1	-	-	TRBJ2-3
CSASSSGSQNIQYF	TGCAGTGCTAGTTCTAGCGGGAGTCAAAACATTCAGTACTTC	TRBV20-1	TRBD2	once	TRBJ2-4
CASSIFGTQYF	TGTGCCAGCAGTATCTTCGGTACGCAGTATTTT	TRBV12-3/TRBV12-4	-	-	TRBJ2-3
CASRKDSLKPQHF	TGTGCCAGCAGAAAGGACAGCCTGAAGCCCCAGCATTTT	TRBV12-3/TRBV12-4	-	-	TRBJ1-5
CATNYGTYTGELFF	TGTGCCACCAACTACGGGACTTACACCGGGGAGCTGTTTTTT	TRBV10-3	-	-	TRBJ2-2
CSVGSEAFF	TGCAGCGTTGGCAGTGAAGCTTTCTTT	TRBV29-1	-	-	TRBJ1-1
CAISGVAGSLIETQYF	TGTGCCATCAGTGGAGTAGCGGGTTCCCTAATTGAGACCCAGTACTTC	TRBV10-3	TRBD2	-	TRBJ2-5
CASSPGLAGNEQFF	TGCGCCAGCAGCCCGGGACTAGCGGGCAATGAGCAGTTCTTC	TRBV10-2	TRBD2	few	TRBJ2-1
CASSLGRYEQYF	TGTGCCAGCAGCTTAGGGAGGTACGAGCAGTACTTC	TRBV11-2	-	once	TRBJ2-7
CASSQDLAGGNTGELFF	TGTGCCAGCAGCCAAGATCTAGCGGGGGGTAACACCGGGGAGCTGTTTTTT	TRBV4-2	TRBD2	-	TRBJ2-2
CASSLYSGTDSNNEQFF	TGTGCCAGCAGCTTATATTCCGGGACAGATTCCAACAATGAGCAGTTCTTC	TRBV4-2	TRBD1	-	TRBJ2-1
CASSLATASGEKLFF	TGTGCCAGCAGCTTAGCGACCGCCAGCGGTGAAAAACTGTTTTTT	TRBV7-2	-	-	TRBJ1-4
CASRLGGDSAGGYTF	TGTGCCAGCAGATTGGGTGGGGACAGCGCGGGTGGCTACACCTTC	TRBV5-4	TRBD1	-	TRBJ1-2
CASSSATGMGYGYTF	TGTGCCAGCAGCTCGGCGACAGGGATGGGCTATGGCTACACCTTC	TRBV7-9	TRBD1	-	TRBJ1-2
CASSLTLMNTEAFF	TGTGCCAGCAGCTTAACCCTAATGAACACTGAAGCTTTCTTT	TRBV7-2	-	-	TRBJ1-1
CASSSGVIYEQYF	TGTGCCAGCAGCTCCGGGGTAATCTACGAGCAGTACTTC	TRBV12-3/TRBV12-4	-	-	TRBJ2-7
CASSYSAQGGTRYEQYF	TGTGCCAGCAGTTACTCGGCACAGGGGGGGACTCGCTACGAGCAGTACTTC	TRBV6-2/TRBV6-3	-	-	TRBJ2-7
CASSLAGDLPSYEQYF	TGTGCCAGCAGCTTAGCGGGAGACCTACCATCCTACGAGCAGTACTTC	TRBV7-9	-	-	TRBJ2-7
CSVGQGAFTEAFF	TGCAGCGTCGGGCAGGGTGCGTTCACTGAAGCTTTCTTT	TRBV29-1	-	-	TRBJ1-1
CASSPDYGELFF	TGTGCCAGCAGCCCAGATTACGGGGAGCTGTTTTTT	TRBV7-8	-	-	TRBJ2-2
CASSYRSGPSSNEQFF	TGTGCCAGCAGTTACCGAAGCGGGCCTAGTTCCAATGAGCAGTTCTTC	TRBV6-6	-	once	TRBJ2-1
CASSRGGTYEQYF	TGTGCCAGCAGCCGGGGGGGGACCTACGAGCAGTACTTC	TRBV7-8	TRBD2	-	TRBJ2-7
CASSQDRGGGETQYF	TGCGCCAGCAGCCAAGATCGTGGTGGAGGGGAGACCCAGTACTTC	TRBV4-3	-	-	TRBJ2-5
CASSELAGGNNEQFF	TGTGCCAGCAGTGAACTAGCGGGAGGAAACAATGAGCAGTTCTTC	TRBV6-4	TRBD2	-	TRBJ2-1
CASMTAGSMNTEAFF	TGTGCCAGTATGACAGCGGGAAGCATGAACACTGAAGCTTTCTTT	TRBV19	-	-	TRBJ1-1
CASSYRGGSAYGYTF	TGTGCCAGCAGTTACCGAGGGGGTTCGGCATATGGCTACACCTTC	TRBV6-2/TRBV6-3	-	-	TRBJ1-2
CASSPAAASGTLSTDTQYF	TGTGCCAGCAGCCCCGCAGCGGCTAGCGGGACCCTTAGCACAGATACGCAGTATTTT	TRBV7-9	TRBD2	-	TRBJ2-3
CASSLLSGTGGYNEQFF	TGTGCCAGCAGCTTATTGTCGGGGACAGGGGGTTACAATGAGCAGTTCTTC	TRBV7-2	TRBD1	-	TRBJ2-1
CASSSPPWDRVHYGYTF	TGTGCCAGCAGCTCCCCCCCCTGGGACAGGGTTCACTATGGCTACACCTTC	TRBV7-8	TRBD1	-	TRBJ1-2
CASRTGTSGRDTGELFF	TGTGCCAGCAGAACCGGGACTAGCGGGAGGGACACCGGGGAGCTGTTTTTT	TRBV6-4	TRBD2	-	TRBJ2-2
CASSRPGTSELSSYNEQFF	TGTGCCAGCAGCCGTCCCGGGACTAGCGAGTTGAGCTCCTACAATGAGCAGTTCTTC	TRBV5-6	TRBD2	-	TRBJ2-1
CALRPTSGNYNEQFF	TGTGCCTTGCGGCCGACTAGCGGAAACTACAATGAGCAGTTCTTC	TRBV7-9	TRBD2	-	TRBJ2-1
CASSQSPYEQYF	TGTGCCAGCAGCCAATCCCCTTACGAGCAGTACTTC	TRBV16	-	-	TRBJ2-7
CASSSGQRVRNEKLFF	TGTGCCAGCAGCTCGGGACAGCGAGTGCGTAATGAAAAACTGTTTTTT	TRBV7-2	TRBD1	-	TRBJ1-4
CASSRIAYEQYF	TGTGCCAGCAGTCGTATAGCCTACGAGCAGTACTTC	TRBV6-5	-	-	TRBJ2-7
CASSLVSGWTPYEQYF	TGCGCCAGCAGCTTGGTTTCGGGGTGGACCCCCTACGAGCAGTACTTC	TRBV5-1	-	-	TRBJ2-7